This T cell receptor beta chain was obtained from a study of blood T cell repertoires in COVID-19. Whole-study context: Samples taken during acute and convalescent COVID-19 were collected in the United States, Italy and Spain. PBMCs, B-cell-depleted T cells, or T cells were the source of the cDNA or gDNA that made up the material.

The CDR3 loop spans 12 amino acids. V shed 5 bases and J shed 2 bases, with 10 bases lying between them. Germline loops: CDR1 SQVTM, CDR2 ANQGSEA. Method: immunoSEQ multiplex PCR; TCRdb's copy keeps in-frame clones and lacks some. The table lists fewer than 150,000 clones, 84% of them singletons. This receptor was taken from a human donor in a cohort sampled during active COVID-19. This chain links TRBV29-1 with TRBJ2-7, with D perhaps matching TRBD1 (6 bases). Sequences were obtained from peripheral blood. The CDR3 DNA reads as TGCAGCGTTAGGCAGGGGACCTACGAGCAGTACTTC. Encoded protein: CSVRQGTYEQYF.